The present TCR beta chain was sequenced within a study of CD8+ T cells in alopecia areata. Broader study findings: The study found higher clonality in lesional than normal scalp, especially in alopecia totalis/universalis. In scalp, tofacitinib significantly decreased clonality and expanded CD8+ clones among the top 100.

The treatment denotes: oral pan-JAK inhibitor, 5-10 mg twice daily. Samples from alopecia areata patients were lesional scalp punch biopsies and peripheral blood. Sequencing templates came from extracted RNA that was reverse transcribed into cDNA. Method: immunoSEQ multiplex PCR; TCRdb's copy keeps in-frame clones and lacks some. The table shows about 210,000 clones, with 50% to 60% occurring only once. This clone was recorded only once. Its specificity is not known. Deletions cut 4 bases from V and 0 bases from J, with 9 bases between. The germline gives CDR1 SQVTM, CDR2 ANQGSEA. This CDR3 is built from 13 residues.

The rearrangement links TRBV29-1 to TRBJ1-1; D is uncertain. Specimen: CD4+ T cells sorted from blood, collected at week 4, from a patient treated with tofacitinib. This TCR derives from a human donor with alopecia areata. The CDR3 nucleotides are TGCAGCGTTGCGAGACAAATGAACACTGAAGCTTTCTTT. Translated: CSVARQMNTEAFF.